This TCR beta chain was recovered during a study of blood T cell repertoires in COVID-19. CDR1 KGHSH and CDR2 LQKENI come from the germline V gene. Trimming pared 6 bases from V and 7 bases from J, leaving 10 bases between. There are 12 residues in the CDR3. The protocol was immunoSEQ multiplex PCR, while the TCRdb copy is restricted to in-frame clones and leaves out a portion. The sample has 75,000 or so clones; roughly four fifths are singletons. In its sample, this clone was seen once. Sequenced material: peripheral blood. This TCR was sampled from a woman in her seventies with acute or convalescent COVID-19. The chain joins TRBV18 to TRBJ1-5, with unresolved D. CDR3 loop: CASSGTGQPQHF. The CDR3 DNA reads as TGTGCCAGCTCCGGTACGGGGCAGCCCCAGCATTTT. The full variable domain, rest sourced from reference TRBV18 and TRBJ1-5, is NAGVMQNPRHLVRRRGQEARLRCSPMKGHSHVYWYRQLPEEGLKFMVYLQKENIIDESGMPKERFSAEFPKEGPSILRIQQVVRGDSAAYFCASSGTGQPQHFGDGTRLSIL.